These 32 T cell receptor beta chains were sequenced from one sample in a study of CD8 T cells in ankylosing spondylitis. One entry per CDR3 protein, called by TCRdb with MiXCR from the 5' RACE reads. The profile covers about 25,000 distinct CDR3 sequences, with roughly 2.4% appearing a single time and about 7.8% taken by the ten largest. Specimen: blood, either unsorted or a sorted T cell fraction (not recorded which). The receptors stem from a female donor with ankylosing spondylitis or in good health (not recorded which).

This clonotype was seen ten or more times. The chain carries TRBV9 and TRBJ1-1; 10 bases agree with TRBD1. Germline CDR1 SGDLS, CDR2 YYNGEE. This CDR3 has 17 amino acids. Losses at the gene ends were 4 bases for V and 0 bases for J; bases not matched to a gene: 9. The CDR3 spells CASSPGQGVILNTEAFF. Here the CDR3 DNA reads TGTGCCAGCAGCCCAGGACAGGGGGTGATTTTGAACACTGAAGCTTTCTTT.

This clonotype occurred many times. The chain combines TRBV9 with TRBJ1-6; a weak D match, TRBD1 (5 bases). The V gene's germline CDR1 is SGDLS and CDR2 YYNGEE. The length of the CDR3 is 15 residues. Trimming removed 3 bases from V and 7 bases from J, with 14 bases in between. CDR3 DNA sequence: TGTGCCAGCAGCGGGCTAGGGGCGAAAAATTCACCCCTCCACTTT. Its protein product is CASSGLGAKNSPLHF.

This clonotype was seen at least ten times. This chain uses TRBV9 with TRBJ1-2; a possible D gene is TRBD1 (6 bases). Trimming cost V 10 bases and J 3 bases, with 13 bases left between them. The CDR3 runs 12 residues. Germline-derived CDR1 and CDR2 are SGDLS and YYNGEE. Here the CDR3 reads CASAQGYYGYTF. For the CDR3, the DNA is TGTGCCTCCGCACAGGGTTACTATGGCTACACCTTC.

At least ten counts were recorded for this clonotype. CDR3 nucleotides: TGTGCCAGCAGCGTAGATAACGGCGGGAACACTGAAGCTTTCTTT. This codes for CASSVDNGGNTEAFF. The genes are TRBV9 and TRBJ1-1; D is unresolved. The CDR3 covers 15 residues. From germline, CDR1 is SGDLS and CDR2 YYNGEE. Deletions cut 0 bases from V and 1 base from J, with 10 bases between.

This clonotype was seen ten or more times. This chain connects TRBV9 to TRBJ2-1, with 8 bases that match TRBD1. V trimming: 0 bases; J trimming: 6 bases; junction bases outside the gene matches: 5. Germline V gene sequence: CDR1 SGDLS, CDR2 YYNGEE. The CDR3 sequence is 15 residues long. In DNA, the CDR3 is TGTGCCAGCAGCGTAGGGCAGGGGGCCGGCAATGAGCAGTTCTTC. Its protein is CASSVGQGAGNEQFF.

This clonotype was seen ten or more times. The V and J genes are TRBV9 and TRBJ2-5; TRBD1 is a possible D gene (6 bases). Trimming stripped 4 bases from V and 5 bases from J, with 18 bases between. The germline gives CDR1 SGDLS, CDR2 YYNGEE. This CDR3 region has 15 residues. CDR3 DNA sequence: TGTGCCAGCAGCCTCGCGCCCGGACAGAGCGAGACCCAGTACTTC. This sequence encodes CASSLAPGQSETQYF.

This clonotype was detected ten times or more. The chain joins TRBV9 to TRBJ1-3; 10 bases line up with TRBD1. Germline V gene data show CDR1 as SGDLS and CDR2 as YYNGEE. The CDR3 contains 16 residues. The J segment lost 3 bases and the V segment lost 1 base, leaving 4 bases of the junction unmatched. CDR3: CASSVTTGGYGNTIYF. The CDR3 coding sequence is TGTGCCAGCAGCGTAACGACAGGGGGCTATGGAAACACCATATATTTT.

This clonotype was counted at least ten times. V is TRBV9 and J is TRBJ2-3, with D tentatively TRBD2 (5 bases). Germline CDR1 and CDR2: SGDLS and YYNGEE. There are 17 residues in the CDR3. Trimming took off 0 bases at V and 1 base at J, with 15 bases between the two ends. CDR3: CASSVAGLAGGTDTQYF. For the CDR3, the DNA is TGTGCCAGCAGCGTAGCGGGGTTAGCCGGGGGCACAGATACGCAGTATTTT. Combining the CDR3 with reference TRBV9 and TRBJ2-3 gives the whole variable domain DSGVTQTPKHLITATGQRVTLRCSPRSGDLSVYWYQQSLDQGLQFLIQYYNGEERAKGNILERFSAQQFPDLHSELNLSSLELGDSALYFCASSVAGLAGGTDTQYFGPGTRLTVL.

This clonotype was detected ten times or more. The chain has TRBV9 and TRBJ2-5; D is unresolved. The germline V gene has CDR1 SGDLS and CDR2 YYNGEE. Trimming took 1 base from V and 5 from J, leaving 12 bases between them. This CDR3 contains 14 residues. This chain's CDR3 is CASSVSSRLETQYF. CDR3 sequence (DNA): TGTGCCAGCAGCGTATCATCACGCCTGGAGACCCAGTACTTC.

This clonotype was found many times. The CDR3 region is CASSVVAGGLPSTDTQYF. The CDR3 DNA reads TGTGCCAGCAGCGTAGTAGCGGGGGGACTACCTAGCACAGATACGCAGTATTTT. The rearrangement joins TRBV9 to TRBJ2-3, with 10 bases that match TRBD2. CDR1 is SGDLS and CDR2 is YYNGEE in the germline V gene. The CDR3 totals 18 residues. J lost 0 bases, V lost 0 bases, and 7 bases had no gene match.

The chain joins TRBV9 to TRBJ1-2, with TRBD1 matching over 7 bases. This CDR3 has 18 residues. Trimming at V came to 3 bases and at J to 4 bases, leaving 18 bases not matched to a gene. CDR1 is SGDLS and CDR2 is YYNGEE in the germline V gene. Here the CDR3 DNA reads TGTGCCAGCAGCGCCGATACCCCCGCGACAGGGAATCGCTATGGCTACACCTTC. The encoded protein is CASSADTPATGNRYGYTF.

At least ten counts were recorded for this clonotype. The chain uses TRBV9 and TRBJ2-3; no clear D. V lost 0 bases and J lost 4, with 3 bases in between. The CDR3 consists of 12 residues. Germline-derived CDR1 and CDR2 are SGDLS and YYNGEE. Here the CDR3 reads CASSVVPDTQYF. The DNA of the CDR3 is TGTGCCAGCAGCGTAGTTCCAGATACGCAGTATTTT.

In its sample, this clonotype was seen many times. CDR3 coding DNA: TGTGCCAGCAGCTCACAGGGGACGAGTCAGCCCCAGCATTTT. It specifies CASSSQGTSQPQHF. The chain uses TRBV9 and TRBJ1-5, with 7 bases fitting TRBD1. V shed 4 bases, J shed 6 bases, and the junction held 7 bases outside the gene matches. Germline V gene data show CDR1 as SGDLS and CDR2 as YYNGEE. The CDR3 runs 14 residues.

This clonotype showed up many times. The V call is TRBV9, the J call TRBJ1-6; 9 bases are a match to TRBD1. The CDR3 length is 15 residues. After removal of 3 bases from V and 7 bases from J, the junction contained 5 bases not matched to a gene. Germline V gene sequence: CDR1 SGDLS, CDR2 YYNGEE. The CDR3 protein is CASSGGGTGNSPLHF. CDR3 bases: TGTGCCAGCAGCGGGGGGGGGACAGGGAATTCACCCCTCCACTTT. Complete variable domain (other parts from reference TRBV9 and TRBJ1-6): DSGVTQTPKHLITATGQRVTLRCSPRSGDLSVYWYQQSLDQGLQFLIQYYNGEERAKGNILERFSAQQFPDLHSELNLSSLELGDSALYFCASSGGGTGNSPLHFGNGTRLTVT.

This clonotype was counted ten times or more. J is TRBJ2-1 and V is TRBV9; 7 bases align to TRBD2. Germline CDR1 is SGDLS and CDR2 is YYNGEE. The CDR3 has 13 amino acids. V shed 3 bases and J 6 bases; nucleotides not matched to a gene: 3. This CDR3 reads CASSGPGGNEQFF. The CDR3 DNA reads TGTGCCAGCAGCGGGCCGGGAGGCAATGAGCAGTTCTTC.

Ten or more counts support this clonotype. V is TRBV9 and J is TRBJ1-1, with TRBD1 matching 8 bases. The germline CDR1 and CDR2 sequences are SGDLS and YYNGEE. V gave up 6 bases and J gave up 5 bases; unmatched junction bases: 6. This CDR3 is built from 13 residues. CDR3: CASTDRAGTEAFF. In nucleotides, the CDR3 is TGTGCCAGCACGGACAGGGCGGGGACTGAAGCTTTCTTT.

This clonotype was seen ten or more times. This chain joins TRBV9 and TRBJ2-1; D is possibly TRBD1 or TRBD2 (5 bases each). The CDR3 consists of 13 residues. V lost 0 bases and J lost 7, with 8 bases in between. Germline loops: CDR1 SGDLS, CDR2 YYNGEE. CDR3 nucleotide sequence: TGTGCCAGCAGCGTAGACAGGAGGAATGAGCAGTTCTTC. Its protein product is CASSVDRRNEQFF.

This clonotype showed up many times. The J gene is TRBJ2-1, the V gene TRBV9; TRBD2 is a possible D gene (5 bases). Trimming took off 4 bases at V and 4 bases at J, with 18 bases between the two ends. Germline V lookup: CDR1 SGDLS, CDR2 YYNGEE. CDR3 length equals 16 residues. The CDR3: CASSPRTGSYYNEQFF. For the CDR3, the DNA is TGTGCCAGCAGCCCCCGGACTGGGTCATATTACAATGAGCAGTTCTTC.

The table lists this clonotype with many counts. The chain recombines TRBV9 with TRBJ2-5; no clear D. Germline values: CDR1 SGDLS, CDR2 YYNGEE. The CDR3 covers 12 residues. Trimming took 2 bases from V and 4 from J, leaving 6 bases between them. In nucleotides, the CDR3 is TGTGCCAGCAGCGTTGCGGCAGAGACCCAGTACTTC. Amino acids: CASSVAAETQYF.

In this sample, this clonotype turned up many times. This chain uses TRBV9 with TRBJ2-5; 16 bases map to TRBD2. Germline V gene sequence: CDR1 SGDLS, CDR2 YYNGEE. The ends lost 3 bases at V and 2 bases at J; junction bases unmatched: 4. The CDR3 length is 17 residues. CDR3 residues: CASSAGTSGGDQETQYF. The CDR3 DNA sequence: TGTGCCAGCAGCGCCGGGACTAGCGGGGGGGATCAAGAGACCCAGTACTTC.

In its sample, this clonotype is medium-sized. The V gene is TRBV9, the J gene TRBJ1-6, with D perhaps matching TRBD1 (5 bases). Per the germline V gene, CDR1 is SGDLS and CDR2 is YYNGEE. V was pared by 4 bases and J by 1 base, with 12 bases between. This CDR3 has 16 amino acids. The CDR3 coding sequence is TGTGCCAGCAGCCCCCAGGACAAATCCTATAATTCACCCCTCCACTTT. This sequence encodes CASSPQDKSYNSPLHF. The full variable domain, rest sourced from reference TRBV9 and TRBJ1-6, is DSGVTQTPKHLITATGQRVTLRCSPRSGDLSVYWYQQSLDQGLQFLIQYYNGEERAKGNILERFSAQQFPDLHSELNLSSLELGDSALYFCASSPQDKSYNSPLHFGNGTRLTVT.

This clonotype was seen many times. The rearrangement uses TRBV9 and TRBJ1-1; 7 bases align to TRBD1. With V trimmed by 3 bases and J by 4 bases, 3 bases remained unmatched. This CDR3 has 13 residues. The germline V gene encodes CDR1 SGDLS and CDR2 YYNGEE. This CDR3 is CASSGQGPTEAFF. CDR3 in DNA: TGTGCCAGCAGCGGACAGGGTCCCACTGAAGCTTTCTTT. The whole variable domain, remainder taken from reference TRBV9 and TRBJ1-1, is DSGVTQTPKHLITATGQRVTLRCSPRSGDLSVYWYQQSLDQGLQFLIQYYNGEERAKGNILERFSAQQFPDLHSELNLSSLELGDSALYFCASSGQGPTEAFFGQGTRLTVV.

This clonotype occurred many times. This sequence joins TRBV9 and TRBJ2-7, with TRBD2 matching over 14 bases. V lost 0 bases to trimming and J lost 3 bases; unmatched junction nucleotides: 8. From germline, CDR1 is SGDLS and CDR2 YYNGEE. CDR3 size: 18 residues. Here the CDR3 reads CASSVAPIGTSGSYEQYF. The CDR3 DNA is TGTGCCAGCAGCGTAGCCCCGATCGGGACTAGCGGGAGCTACGAGCAGTACTTC.

This clonotype occurred many times. The chain is built from TRBV9 and TRBJ2-7, with 8 bases identical to TRBD1. Trimming at V came to 3 bases and at J to 4 bases, leaving 9 bases not matched to a gene. The germline CDR1 and CDR2 sequences are SGDLS and YYNGEE. The CDR3 spans 15 residues. The CDR3 sequence: CASSAQGAGLYEQYF. For the CDR3, the DNA is TGTGCCAGCAGCGCTCAGGGGGCCGGATTATACGAGCAGTACTTC.

This clonotype has ten or more counts. The chain employs TRBV9 and TRBJ2-1, with D possibly matching TRBD1 (5 bases). This CDR3 region has 14 residues. The germline CDR1 and CDR2 sequences are SGDLS and YYNGEE. Trimming left V 0 bases short and J 3 bases short, with 7 bases between. CDR3 nucleotides: TGTGCCAGCAGCGTAGACAGGTACTACAATGAGCAGTTCTTC. Translation gives CASSVDRYYNEQFF.

At least ten counts were recorded for this clonotype. The chain couples TRBV9 to TRBJ2-1, with TRBD2 as a possible D gene (6 bases). Germline-derived CDR1 and CDR2 are SGDLS and YYNGEE. V lost 0 bases and J lost 9, with 13 bases in between. The CDR3 is made up of 14 amino acids. CDR3 amino acids: CASSVAPIGSEQFF. The CDR3 DNA reads TGTGCCAGCAGCGTAGCCCCGATCGGGAGTGAGCAGTTCTTC.

This clonotype is medium-sized within its sample. The chain is built from TRBV9 and TRBJ2-7, with TRBD2 identical over 10 bases. The CDR3 has 15 amino acids. CDR1 and CDR2 (germline): SGDLS, YYNGEE. V lost 2 bases, J lost 6 bases, and 8 bases stayed unmatched. The DNA of the CDR3 is TGTGCCAGCAGCGTGCTAGCGGGAGACGGAGGCGAGCAGTACTTC. Residues: CASSVLAGDGGEQYF. The variable domain in full, completed from reference TRBV9 and TRBJ2-7, reads DSGVTQTPKHLITATGQRVTLRCSPRSGDLSVYWYQQSLDQGLQFLIQYYNGEERAKGNILERFSAQQFPDLHSELNLSSLELGDSALYFCASSVLAGDGGEQYFGPGTRLTVT.

This clonotype was counted many times. J is TRBJ2-1 and V is TRBV19; D may match TRBD1 or TRBD2 (5 bases each). V lost 7 bases, J lost 4 bases, and 14 bases lay in between. This CDR3 has 14 residues. Germline V gene sequence: CDR1 LNHDA, CDR2 SQIVND (reference sequence). CDR3 bases: TGTGCCAGTACTACCGGGACGGAATACAATGAGCAGTTCTTC. The encoded protein is CASTTGTEYNEQFF.

This clonotype has ten or more counts. The chain combines TRBV9 with TRBJ1-5, with D unclear. The CDR3 has 14 residues. The V end lost 0 bases, the J end lost 7 bases, and 11 bases lay between the germline ends. Germline V gene sequence: CDR1 SGDLS, CDR2 YYNGEE. The CDR3 DNA follows: TGTGCCAGCAGCGTAGGGACTGTGGGGCAGCCCCAGCATTTT. As protein: CASSVGTVGQPQHF.

This clonotype was recorded at least ten times. This sequence joins TRBV9 and TRBJ1-6; no clear D gene. Trimming removed 1 base at V and 4 bases at J, with 6 bases between. Germline CDR1 reads SGDLS; CDR2 reads YYNGEE. This CDR3 has 14 amino acids. The CDR3: CASSVSDYNSPLHF. Written as DNA, the CDR3 is TGTGCCAGCAGCGTATCAGATTATAATTCACCCCTCCACTTT.

This clonotype was recorded many times. CDR3 coding DNA: TGTGCCAGCAGCCAAACCGGGACTACCTTCTACGAGCAGTACTTC. The encoded protein is CASSQTGTTFYEQYF. V usage is TRBV9 and J usage is TRBJ2-7, with 7 bases that match TRBD2. CDR1 and CDR2 from the germline V gene are SGDLS and YYNGEE. The trim removed 4 bases at V and 3 bases at J, leaving 10 bases unmatched. The CDR3 covers 15 residues. Based on the CDR3 plus reference TRBV9 and TRBJ2-7, the full variable domain is DSGVTQTPKHLITATGQRVTLRCSPRSGDLSVYWYQQSLDQGLQFLIQYYNGEERAKGNILERFSAQQFPDLHSELNLSSLELGDSALYFCASSQTGTTFYEQYFGPGTRLTVT.

This clonotype was recorded many times. The chain employs TRBV9 and TRBJ2-1; D unresolved. This CDR3 is 16 amino acids long. Germline V gene data show CDR1 as SGDLS and CDR2 as YYNGEE. V lost 0 bases, J lost 0 bases, and 10 bases lay in between. This CDR3 is CASSVGNANSYNEQFF. DNA of the CDR3: TGTGCCAGCAGCGTAGGTAACGCAAACTCCTACAATGAGCAGTTCTTC.